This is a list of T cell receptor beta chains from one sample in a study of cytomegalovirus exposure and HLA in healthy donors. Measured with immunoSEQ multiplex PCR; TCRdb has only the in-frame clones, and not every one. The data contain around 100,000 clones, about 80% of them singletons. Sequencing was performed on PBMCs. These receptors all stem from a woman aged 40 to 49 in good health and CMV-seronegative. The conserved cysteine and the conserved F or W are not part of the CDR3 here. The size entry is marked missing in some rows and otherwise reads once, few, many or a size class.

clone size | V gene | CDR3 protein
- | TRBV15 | ATSIQDSQKTQY
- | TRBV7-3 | ASSPSGTHNEQF
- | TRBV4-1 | ASSQASGKGYT
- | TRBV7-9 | ASSFGGLRSPEAF
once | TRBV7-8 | ASSLARSTDTQY
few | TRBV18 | ASSTGGGGNQPQH
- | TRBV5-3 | ARSLYYRGNYGYT
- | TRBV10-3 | AIQGSSNQPQH
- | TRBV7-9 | ASSLDTGRGYT
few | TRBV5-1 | ASSGQGTTGELF
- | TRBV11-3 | ASSYSSYNEQF
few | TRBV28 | ASSPSGQGAKGELF
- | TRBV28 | ASRPVGGYNSPLH
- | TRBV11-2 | ASSLVASRTSGRRQY
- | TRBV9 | ASSVGGGPQY
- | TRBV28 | ASSHRPGTGSLWPQH
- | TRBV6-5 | ASSYLNRGQREQY
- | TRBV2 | ASSDRGTDTQY
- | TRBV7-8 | ASSLTGLLGNEQF
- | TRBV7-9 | ASIKDLASDTQY
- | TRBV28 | ASSQRQGVGEQF